This TCR beta chain was recovered during a study of cytotoxic CD8 clonotypes in ibrutinib-treated CLL. At the level of the study: For this cohort, patients were roughly 10 relapsed/refractory and some 15 treatment-naive, while about 17 were IGHV unmutated.

Some clones are missing from TCRdb's copy, which holds only in-frame ones; the method was immunoSEQ multiplex PCR. The data contain approximately 340,000 clones, 67% of them singletons. As regards this clone: As yet, its antigen is unknown.

V was pared by 4 bases and J by 11 bases, with 21 bases between. The CDR3 loop spans 15 amino acids. Germline V gene lookup returns CDR1 MGHRA and CDR2 YSYEKL. Study results and caveats: At ibrutinib response, clonality increased, and at progression it declined back toward baseline.

Sequences were derived from PBMCs, sampled after 36 months of ibrutinib treatment. The source of this sequence is a human donor with chronic lymphocytic leukemia. The chain uses TRBV4-1 and TRBJ2-4, with D possibly being TRBD1 or TRBD2 (6 bases each). The CDR3: CASSRGRGDGAFQYF. The CDR3 coding sequence is TGCGCCAGCAGCCGTGGAAGGGGGGATGGGGCCTTTCAGTACTTC.